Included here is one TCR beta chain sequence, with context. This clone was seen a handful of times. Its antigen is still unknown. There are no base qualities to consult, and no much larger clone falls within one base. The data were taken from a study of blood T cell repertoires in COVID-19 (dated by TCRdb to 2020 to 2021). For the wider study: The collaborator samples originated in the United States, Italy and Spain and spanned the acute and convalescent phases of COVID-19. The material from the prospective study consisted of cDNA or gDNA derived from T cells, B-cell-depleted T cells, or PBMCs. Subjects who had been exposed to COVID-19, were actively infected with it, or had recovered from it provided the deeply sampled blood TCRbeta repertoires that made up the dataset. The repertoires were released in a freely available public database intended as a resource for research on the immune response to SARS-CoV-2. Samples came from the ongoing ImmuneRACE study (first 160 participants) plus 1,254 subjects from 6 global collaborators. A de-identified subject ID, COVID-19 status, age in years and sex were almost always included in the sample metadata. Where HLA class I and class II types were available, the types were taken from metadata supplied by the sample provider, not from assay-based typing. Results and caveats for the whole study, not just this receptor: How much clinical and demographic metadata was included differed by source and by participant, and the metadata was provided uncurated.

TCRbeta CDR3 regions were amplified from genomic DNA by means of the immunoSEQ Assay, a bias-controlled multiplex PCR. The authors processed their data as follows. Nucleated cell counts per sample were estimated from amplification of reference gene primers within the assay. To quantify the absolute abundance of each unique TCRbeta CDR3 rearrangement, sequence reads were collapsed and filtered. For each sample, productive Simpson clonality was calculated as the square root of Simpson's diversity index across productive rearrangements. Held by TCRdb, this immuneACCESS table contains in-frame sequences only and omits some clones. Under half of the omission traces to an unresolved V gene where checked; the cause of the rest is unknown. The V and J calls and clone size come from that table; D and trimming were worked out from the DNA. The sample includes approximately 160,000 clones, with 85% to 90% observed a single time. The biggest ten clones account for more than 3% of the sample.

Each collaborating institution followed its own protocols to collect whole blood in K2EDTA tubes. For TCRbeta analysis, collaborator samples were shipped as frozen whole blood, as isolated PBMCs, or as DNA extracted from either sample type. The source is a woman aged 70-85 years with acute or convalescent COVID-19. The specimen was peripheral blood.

The CDR3 region reads CASSQGRMDGYTF. The nucleotide sequence reads as follows: TGTGCCAGCAGTCAGGGAAGAATGGATGGCTACACCTTC. The sequence links TRBV6-5 to TRBJ1-2; the D gene is perhaps TRBD1, from 5 matching bases. The CDR3 spans 13 residues, from the cysteine through the phenylalanine. The only DNA kept is the CDR3, 39 bases in frame from the first base. The germline V gene sets CDR1 to MNHEY and CDR2 to SVGAGI. V and J lose 5 bases and 6 bases, and a span of 13 bases separates them.